This T cell receptor beta chain was recovered during a study of regulatory T cells in long-lasting Graves disease. This clonotype was seen repeatedly, ten times or more. Time point given: newly diagnosed GD, antithyroid drugs for less than 3 months. PBMC-extracted RNA yielded the TCR library. Patients hailed from an endocrinology department in Xi'an, China. Through Arm-PCR of CDR3 regions and iRepertoire HTBI primers, TCR beta libraries were built. TCRdb called the multiplex PCR reads again in MiXCR, with one record for every CDR3 protein. The data hold under 400,000 distinct CDR3 sequences, with 16% observed a single time. V lost 3 bases and J lost 4; bases outside the gene matches: 3. CDR3 length equals 15 residues. This same sample was also taken into another study, of T cells in Graves' hyperthyroidism and ophthalmopathy. This second study notes: Lactation, pregnancy, other autoimmune disease or uncontrolled infection led to exclusion of patients.

V and J are TRBV12-3 or TRBV12-4 and TRBJ2-2; 9 bases match TRBD1. Sequences were derived from peripheral blood mononuclear cells (PBMCs), sampled at new diagnosis, from a patient treated with antithyroid drugs. The source of this sequence is a man aged 35-49 years with Graves disease. CDR3 coding DNA: TGTGCCAGCAGTTTTGGGACAGGGAGCACCGGGGAGCTGTTTTTT. Translating gives CASSFGTGSTGELFF.